Listed below are T cell receptor beta chains from one sample, sequenced in a study of blood T cell repertoires in COVID-19. Sequencing used immunoSEQ multiplex PCR; TCRdb keeps in-frame clones, though not all of them. Here the sample spans under 300,000 clones, about four fifths being singletons. The sequencing sample was made of peripheral blood. These receptor sequences come from a man aged 45-65 years with acute or convalescent COVID-19. Both conserved end residues are part of each CDR3. A D gene is named only where the DNA matches it firmly. A row's size may be missing; if present it is once, few, many or a size class.

V	D	J	size	CDR3	DNA
TRBV10-3	.	TRBJ2-1	.	CAISERGPDNEQFF	TGTGCCATCAGTGAGAGGGGCCCGGACAATGAGCAGTTCTTC
TRBV2	TRBD2	TRBJ2-1	.	CASSGGADNEQFF	TGTGCCAGTAGCGGGGGAGCCGACAATGAGCAGTTCTTC
TRBV7-9	.	TRBJ1-2	.	CAPGAGDGYTF	TGTGCCCCCGGGGCAGGGGATGGCTACACCTTC
TRBV9	TRBD2	TRBJ2-1	.	CASSVVGELAGAEQFF	TGTGCCAGCAGCGTAGTAGGGGAACTAGCGGGAGCTGAGCAGTTCTTC
TRBV27	.	TRBJ2-5	.	CASSRRDLETQYF	TGTGCCAGCAGCCGACGGGACTTGGAGACCCAGTACTTC
TRBV6-5	.	TRBJ1-3	.	CASRISLVSGNTIYF	TGTGCCAGCAGAATTTCCCTAGTCTCTGGAAACACCATATATTTT
TRBV28	.	TRBJ1-1	once	CASSPAGVMNTEAFF	TGTGCCAGCAGTCCTGCCGGGGTCATGAACACTGAAGCTTTCTTT
TRBV9	.	TRBJ1-2	.	CASSVEGQPNYGYTF	TGTGCCAGCAGCGTAGAAGGACAGCCTAACTATGGCTACACCTTC
TRBV5-1	TRBD1	TRBJ1-2	.	CASSPGTGWGYTF	TGCGCCAGCAGCCCCGGGACAGGTTGGGGCTACACCTTC
TRBV13	TRBD1	TRBJ2-6	.	CASSLLAGGSGANVLTF	TGTGCCAGCAGCTTATTAGCAGGGGGTAGTGGGGCCAACGTCCTGACTTTC
TRBV27	.	TRBJ1-5	.	CASSPRQAKQPQHF	TGTGCCAGCAGTCCCCGACAGGCTAAACAGCCCCAGCATTTT
TRBV10-2	.	TRBJ2-1	.	CASSTVIYNEQFF	TGCGCCAGCAGCACGGTCATCTACAATGAGCAGTTCTTC
TRBV18	.	TRBJ2-7	.	CASSPGGTYEQYF	TGTGCCAGCTCACCAGGGGGGACCTACGAGCAGTACTTC
TRBV7-9	.	TRBJ2-2	.	CASSLALGNTGELFF	TGTGCCAGCAGCTTAGCGCTAGGGAACACCGGGGAGCTGTTTTTT
TRBV14	.	TRBJ1-6	.	CASSQPTGSGSPLHF	TGTGCCAGCAGCCAACCAACAGGGTCTGGGTCACCCCTCCACTTT
TRBV4-1	.	TRBJ1-2	few	CAVGQDYGYTF	TGCGCCGTGGGGCAGGACTATGGCTACACCTTC
TRBV5-1	.	TRBJ2-2	.	CASSLAQGGGSGELFF	TGCGCCAGCAGCTTGGCCCAGGGAGGCGGTTCCGGGGAGCTGTTTTTT
TRBV9	TRBD1	TRBJ1-1	.	CASSKQGDTEAFF	TGTGCCAGCAGCAAACAGGGGGACACTGAAGCTTTCTTT
TRBV27	.	TRBJ2-1	.	CASRKLREFDEQFF	TGTGCCAGCAGGAAACTCCGGGAGTTCGATGAGCAGTTCTTC
TRBV27	TRBD1	TRBJ2-7	few	CASSLGTETYEQYF	TGTGCCAGCAGTTTAGGGACAGAGACCTACGAGCAGTACTTC
TRBV18	.	TRBJ2-5	.	CASSQGFLETQYF	TGTGCCAGCTCACAGGGGTTCTTGGAGACCCAGTACTTC
TRBV28	.	TRBJ1-2	.	CASSLLQGVSNYGYTF	TGTGCCAGCAGTTTATTACAGGGCGTCTCTAACTATGGCTACACCTTC
TRBV2	.	TRBJ2-3	.	CASSEVRGDTQYF	TGTGCCAGCAGTGAGGTGCGGGGAGATACGCAGTATTTT
TRBV3-1/TRBV3-2	.	TRBJ2-5	.	CASSSNPGGLEETQYF	TGTGCCAGCTCATCAAACCCCGGCGGTTTGGAGGAGACCCAGTACTTC
TRBV11-3	.	TRBJ2-7	.	CASSLGQGDRPISYEQYF	TGTGCCAGCAGCTTGGGCCAGGGCGACCGACCGATATCCTACGAGCAGTACTTC
TRBV27	.	TRBJ2-7	few	CASSNPGQDPLEQYF	TGTGCCAGCAGTAACCCGGGACAAGACCCCCTCGAGCAGTACTTC
TRBV4-1	.	TRBJ2-7	.	CASSHLGDGTYEQYF	TGCGCCAGCAGTCATTTGGGAGACGGAACCTACGAGCAGTACTTC
TRBV5-4	TRBD1	TRBJ2-5	.	CASSTRDRGRETQYF	TGTGCCAGCAGCACCCGGGACAGGGGTAGAGAGACCCAGTACTTC
TRBV13	.	TRBJ1-3	.	CASSVRNTIYF	TGTGCCAGCAGCGTCAGAAACACCATATATTTT
TRBV30	.	TRBJ1-1	.	CAWAFAGAEAFF	TGTGCCTGGGCCTTTGCAGGGGCTGAAGCTTTCTTT
TRBV6-2/TRBV6-3	.	TRBJ1-5	.	CASSYVSNQPQHF	TGTGCCAGCAGTTACGTCAGTAATCAGCCCCAGCATTTT
TRBV28	TRBD2	TRBJ2-1	.	CASKLAGIEKEQFF	TGTGCCAGCAAATTAGCGGGGATTGAGAAGGAGCAGTTCTTC
TRBV11-3	TRBD2	TRBJ2-7	.	CASSYGTSGRASPAYEQYF	TGTGCCAGCAGCTACGGGACTAGCGGGAGGGCATCCCCGGCCTACGAGCAGTACTTC
TRBV27	TRBD1	TRBJ2-2	.	CASSLTGTGGGIPGELFF	TGTGCCAGCAGTCTTACCGGGACAGGGGGCGGTATTCCCGGGGAGCTGTTTTTT
TRBV6-5	.	TRBJ2-1	few	CASSLSAQLYNEQFF	TGTGCCAGCAGTCTGAGCGCACAACTCTACAATGAGCAGTTCTTC
TRBV5-1	.	TRBJ2-7	.	CASSWTDTYEQYF	TGCGCCAGCAGCTGGACTGACACCTACGAGCAGTACTTC